Below, 22 T cell receptor beta chains from the same sample are listed, as sequenced in a study of T cell changes during pregnancy in multiple sclerosis. Clones were read by immunoSEQ multiplex PCR, and TCRdb kept only the in-frame ones, dropping some. Of fewer than 25,000 clones listed, about 89% are singletons. The specimen comprised CD4+ T cells from peripheral blood mononuclear cells, sampled in the third trimester of pregnancy. The receptors derive from a female donor in good health, enrolled as a control in a pregnancy study.

The chain couples TRBV6-1 to TRBJ1-1, with D possibly being TRBD1 (6 bases). The CDR3 is 13 residues long. The V gene's germline CDR1 is MNHNS and CDR2 SASEGT. V was shortened by 4 bases and J by 3 bases, with 9 bases between the two germline ends. The CDR3 reads CASSGHRDTEAFF. CDR3 nucleotides: TGTGCCAGCAGTGGCCACAGGGACACTGAAGCTTTCTTT.

V usage is TRBV19 and J usage is TRBJ1-6; 9 bases agree with TRBD1. This CDR3 contains 16 residues. The germline CDR1 and CDR2 sequences are LNHDA and SQIVND (reference sequence). The V gene end was trimmed by 4 bases and the J gene end by 7 bases; junction bases not matched to a gene: 8. For the CDR3, the DNA is TGTGCCAGTAGTAATCCGGGACAGGGAATCAATTCACCCCTCCACTTT. Translation: CASSNPGQGINSPLHF.

The chain is built from TRBV29-1 and TRBJ1-1; D gene ambiguous. V was shortened by 7 bases and J by 1 base, with 10 bases between the two germline ends. This CDR3 is 12 amino acids long. Germline CDR1 SQVTM, CDR2 ANQGSEA. CDR3 DNA sequence: TGCAGCGGGGTGATAGCGAACACTGAAGCTTTCTTT. Residues: CSGVIANTEAFF.

This chain connects TRBV6-1 to TRBJ1-4, with no clear D. The V and J ends lost 3 bases and 7 bases respectively, with 12 bases between them. Germline V CDR1 and CDR2: MNHNS, SASEGT. CDR3 length: 14 amino acids. This CDR3 reads CASSDGRGVEKLFF. Written as DNA, the CDR3 is TGTGCCAGCAGTGACGGACGGGGAGTTGAAAAACTGTTTTTT.

J is TRBJ1-5 and V is TRBV2, with TRBD1 as a possible D gene (6 bases). Germline CDR1 reads SNHLY; CDR2 reads FYNNEI. This CDR3 contains 15 residues. The V and J ends lost 6 bases and 4 bases respectively, with 16 bases between them. In nucleotides, the CDR3 is TGTGCCAGCAGGGGGGATCAGGGGTGGAATCAGCCCCAGCATTTT. Translating it yields CASRGDQGWNQPQHF.

The chain combines TRBV4-1 with TRBJ2-5, with 7 bases lining up with TRBD1. V gave up 4 bases and J gave up 5 bases; unmatched junction bases: 4. The CDR3 length is 13 residues. In germline, CDR1 is MGHRA, CDR2 YSYEKL. The CDR3 DNA reads as TGCGCCAGCAGCCGGGACAGTTTGGAGACCCAGTACTTC. This gives the protein CASSRDSLETQYF.

The chain couples TRBV29-1 to TRBJ2-7; perhaps TRBD1 as D (5 bases). This CDR3 has 13 residues. Trimming cost V 4 bases and J 5 bases, with 15 bases left between them. Germline assignment: CDR1 SQVTM and CDR2 ANQGSEA. The CDR3 is CSVVSRAGNEQYF. The CDR3 nucleotides read TGCAGCGTTGTTTCCAGGGCTGGCAACGAGCAGTACTTC.

V usage is TRBV30 and J usage is TRBJ1-4; TRBD1 agrees at 11 bases. The CDR3 is 17 amino acids. The germline gives CDR1 GTSNPN, CDR2 SVGIG (reference sequence). V shed 0 bases, J shed 8 bases, and the junction held 11 bases outside the gene matches. The CDR3 nucleotides read TGTGCCTGGAGTGTATGGGACAGGGGGAGGTTTGCGGAAAAACTGTTTTTT. This gives the protein CAWSVWDRGRFAEKLFF.

The CDR3 spells CASSILGGESDTQYF. CDR3 coding DNA: TGTGCCAGCAGTATACTGGGGGGAGAGAGTGATACGCAGTATTTT. The chain uses TRBV7-3 and TRBJ2-3, with a weak D call TRBD2 (6 bases). CDR3 length: 15 amino acids. The germline V gene has CDR1 SGHTA and CDR2 FQGTGA. Trimming left V 6 bases short and J 6 bases short, with 19 bases between.

V and J are TRBV5-4 and TRBJ2-7; 8 bases map to TRBD1. There are 15 residues in the CDR3. Trimming cost V 4 bases and J 6 bases; bases outside gene matches: 12. CDR1 and CDR2 from the germline V gene are SGHNT and YYREEE (reference sequence). CDR3 DNA: TGTGCCAGCAGCACAGGGGGAACCATCCTGAGCGAGCAGTACTTC. Translation: CASSTGGTILSEQYF. The whole variable domain, remainder taken from reference TRBV5-4 and TRBJ2-7, is ETGVTQSPTHLIKTRGQQVTLRCSSQSGHNTVSWYQQALGQGPQFIFQYYREEENGRGNFPPRFSGLQFPNYSSELNVNALELDDSALYLCASSTGGTILSEQYFGPGTRLTVT.

The gene calls are TRBV5-1 and TRBJ1-2; D remains unclear. Germline CDR1 and CDR2: SGHRS and YFSETQ. Trimming stripped 0 bases from V and 7 bases from J, with 10 bases between. The CDR3 sequence is 13 residues long. This chain's CDR3 is CASSLDSLGGYTF. The CDR3 DNA sequence: TGCGCCAGCAGCTTGGACAGTCTCGGTGGCTACACCTTC.

V gene TRBV29-1 combines with J gene TRBJ1-6; 7 bases match TRBD1. Germline loops: CDR1 SQVTM, CDR2 ANQGSEA. The CDR3 sequence is 13 residues long. V lost 8 bases to trimming and J lost 4 bases; unmatched junction nucleotides: 5. CDR3 nucleotide sequence: TGCAGCTTCCGACAGGGATATAATTCACCCCTCCACTTT. Residues: CSFRQGYNSPLHF.

This chain joins TRBV5-1 and TRBJ2-2; 9 bases fit TRBD2. Trimming removed 8 bases from V and 5 bases from J; junction bases left unmatched: 10. The germline gives CDR1 SGHRS, CDR2 YFSETQ. CDR3 length: 15 amino acids. The CDR3 coding sequence is TGCGCCAGTGGATTTAGCGGGGGCCTGACCGGGGAGCTGTTTTTT. Amino acids: CASGFSGGLTGELFF.

The V call is TRBV27, the J call TRBJ2-7; 9 positions match TRBD1. Germline loops: CDR1 MNHEY, CDR2 SMNVEV (reference sequence). The ends lost 2 bases at V and 2 bases at J; junction bases unmatched: 4. The CDR3 totals 15 residues. CDR3 sequence: CASSLRGTGPYEQYF. The CDR3 nucleotides read TGTGCCAGCAGTTTACGCGGGACAGGGCCCTACGAGCAGTACTTC.

The CDR3 spells CASRPEQGAGNTIYF. DNA of the CDR3: TGTGCCAGCAGACCTGAGCAGGGGGCTGGAAACACCATATATTTT. V and J are TRBV2 and TRBJ1-3; 7 positions match TRBD1. Germline lookup yields CDR1 SNHLY and CDR2 FYNNEI. The CDR3 covers 15 residues. V gave up 6 bases and J gave up 2 bases; unmatched junction bases: 7.

The V and J genes are TRBV7-8 and TRBJ1-1; 9 bases are shared with TRBD1. J gave up 5 bases and V 5 bases, and 6 bases lay outside the gene matches. The CDR3 loop spans 14 amino acids. Germline CDR1 reads SGHVS; CDR2 reads FQNEAQ. The CDR3 reads CASSLQGARTEAFF. In DNA, the CDR3 is TGTGCCAGCAGCCTACAGGGGGCGCGGACTGAAGCTTTCTTT.

This clone was seen only once. The chain is built from TRBV6-5 and TRBJ1-1; D gene ambiguous. V was clipped by 7 bases and J by 7 bases, with 10 bases between them. The CDR3 is 11 residues long. Germline CDR1 reads MNHEY; CDR2 reads SVGAGI. The CDR3 is CASIKASEAFF. For the CDR3, the DNA is TGTGCCAGCATTAAGGCTAGTGAAGCTTTCTTT.

The chain carries TRBV18 and TRBJ1-3; no clear D. Germline V gene lookup returns CDR1 KGHSH and CDR2 LQKENI. Deletions cut 3 bases from V and 0 bases from J, with 6 bases between. This CDR3 is 14 amino acids long. In DNA, the CDR3 is TGTGCCAGCTCACCTGGAGTCTCTGGAAACACCATATATTTT. It is translated as CASSPGVSGNTIYF.

The chain recombines TRBV19 with TRBJ2-4, with 7 bases lining up with TRBD1. The CDR3 runs to 16 residues. The germline V gene encodes CDR1 LNHDA and CDR2 SQIVND (reference sequence). Unmatched junction bases numbered 9, after V lost 3 bases and J lost 4 bases. CDR3 nucleotides: TGTGCCAGTAGTATTAACCCCTCGACAGGGAAAAACATTCAGTACTTC. Amino acid sequence: CASSINPSTGKNIQYF. The full variable domain, with the rest looked up from reference TRBV19 and TRBJ2-4, is DGGITQSPKYLFRKEGQNVTLSCEQNLNHDAMYWYRQDPGQGLRLIYYSQIVNDFQKGDIAEGYSVSREKKESFPLTVTSAQKNPTAFYLCASSINPSTGKNIQYFGAGTRLSVL.

The J gene is TRBJ2-7, the V gene TRBV6-4; 10 bases match TRBD2. V was pared by 2 bases and J by 2 bases, with 3 bases of the junction left unmatched. This CDR3 has 15 amino acids. Germline assignment: CDR1 MRHNA and CDR2 SNTAGT. The chain's CDR3 is CASSDQAGGPYEQYF. The CDR3, as DNA: TGTGCCAGCAGTGACCAAGCGGGAGGGCCCTACGAGCAGTACTTC.

This chain's CDR3 is CASSRDSAATGELFF. For the CDR3, the DNA is TGCGCCAGCAGCCGGGATTCAGCGGCGACCGGGGAGCTGTTTTTT. The V and J genes are TRBV4-1 and TRBJ2-2, with TRBD2 as a possible D gene (5 bases). CDR1 MGHRA and CDR2 YSYEKL come from the germline V gene. The CDR3 totals 15 residues. Trimming removed 4 bases from V and 5 bases from J, with 14 bases in between.

This clone was detected only once. The rearrangement links TRBV28 to TRBJ2-1; TRBD2 aligns across 8 bases. Germline V gives CDR1 MDHEN, CDR2 SYDVKM. CDR3 length: 15 residues. V lost 7 bases and J lost 8; bases outside the gene matches: 13. Here the CDR3 DNA reads TGTGCCAGCACTTCAGCGGGAGCCGGTATATATGAGCAGTTCTTC. Its translation: CASTSAGAGIYEQFF.